This is a list of T cell receptor beta chains from one sample in a study of blood T cell repertoires in COVID-19. Using immunoSEQ multiplex PCR, the repertoire was profiled, and TCRdb retains in-frame clones only, with some absent. The sample includes some 66,000 clones, 85% to 95% of them seen just once. Sequenced input: peripheral blood. The source of these receptors is a man aged 70 or older with active COVID-19. The CDR3 runs from the conserved cysteine through the conserved F or W. Each record gives: V gene, D gene, J gene, CDR3 DNA, CDR3 protein. D genes are given only for firm matches.

v_call: TRBV5-8; d_call: .; j_call: TRBJ1-5; cdr3_nt: TGTGCCAGCAGCGGCACCCGCAATGGGCCCCAGCATTTT; cdr3_aa: CASSGTRNGPQHF
v_call: TRBV5-1; d_call: TRBD1; j_call: TRBJ2-7; cdr3_nt: TGCGCCAGCAGCTTGGGTTTTCAGGGGGCGTTCTACGAGCAGTACTTC; cdr3_aa: CASSLGFQGAFYEQYF
v_call: TRBV5-1; d_call: .; j_call: TRBJ2-6; cdr3_nt: TGCGCCAGCAGCTTGGGACACGTCCTCTCTGGGGCCAACGTCCTGACTTTC; cdr3_aa: CASSLGHVLSGANVLTF
v_call: TRBV24-1; d_call: .; j_call: TRBJ2-3; cdr3_nt: TGTGCCACCAGTGAATACGGGACACAATCGAATACGCAGTATTTT; cdr3_aa: CATSEYGTQSNTQYF
v_call: TRBV18; d_call: .; j_call: TRBJ1-4; cdr3_nt: TGTGCCAGCTCACCAGGTTTTGGACTGGGTGAAAAACTGTTTTTT; cdr3_aa: CASSPGFGLGEKLFF
v_call: TRBV3-1/TRBV3-2; d_call: TRBD2; j_call: TRBJ2-3; cdr3_nt: TGTGCCAGCAGCCCGGGGCTAGCGGGGGGCACAGATACGCAGTATTTT; cdr3_aa: CASSPGLAGGTDTQYF
v_call: TRBV6-5; d_call: .; j_call: TRBJ2-1; cdr3_nt: TGTGCCAGCAGGGGGGCGGCCTACAATGAGCAGTTCTTC; cdr3_aa: CASRGAAYNEQFF
v_call: TRBV27; d_call: .; j_call: TRBJ1-5; cdr3_nt: TGTGCCAGGGGGGACCGACAGGCCCCCGAGCCCCAGCATTTT; cdr3_aa: CARGDRQAPEPQHF
v_call: TRBV7-2; d_call: TRBD1; j_call: TRBJ2-2; cdr3_nt: TGTGCCAGCAGCCAACAGGGGCGCAACACCGGGGAGCTGTTTTTT; cdr3_aa: CASSQQGRNTGELFF
v_call: TRBV5-1; d_call: .; j_call: TRBJ1-1; cdr3_nt: TGCGCCAGCAGCTACGACAGGCCAATCACTGAAGCTTTCTTT; cdr3_aa: CASSYDRPITEAFF
v_call: TRBV5-1; d_call: TRBD1; j_call: TRBJ1-6; cdr3_nt: TGCGCCAGCAGCTTGGGGGACAGGGTCGGTTCACCCCTCCACTTT; cdr3_aa: CASSLGDRVGSPLHF